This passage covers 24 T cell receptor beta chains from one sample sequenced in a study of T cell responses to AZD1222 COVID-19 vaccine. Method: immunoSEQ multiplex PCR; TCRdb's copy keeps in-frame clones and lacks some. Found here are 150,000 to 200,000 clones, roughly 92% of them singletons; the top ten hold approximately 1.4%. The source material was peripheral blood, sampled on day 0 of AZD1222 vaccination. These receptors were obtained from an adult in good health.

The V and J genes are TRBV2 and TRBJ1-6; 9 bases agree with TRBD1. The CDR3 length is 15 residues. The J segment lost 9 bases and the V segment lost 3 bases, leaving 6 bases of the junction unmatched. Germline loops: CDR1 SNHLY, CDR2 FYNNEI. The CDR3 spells CASSDRDRAGSPLHF. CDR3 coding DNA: TGTGCCAGCAGTGACCGGGACAGGGCGGGTTCACCCCTCCACTTT.

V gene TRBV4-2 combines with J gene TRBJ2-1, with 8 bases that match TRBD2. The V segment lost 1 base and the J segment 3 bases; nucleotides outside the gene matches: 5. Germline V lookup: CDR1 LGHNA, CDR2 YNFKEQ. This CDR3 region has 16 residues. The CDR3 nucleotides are TGTGCCAGCAGCCAAGGGACGGGGGGGATCTACAATGAGCAGTTCTTC. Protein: CASSQGTGGIYNEQFF.

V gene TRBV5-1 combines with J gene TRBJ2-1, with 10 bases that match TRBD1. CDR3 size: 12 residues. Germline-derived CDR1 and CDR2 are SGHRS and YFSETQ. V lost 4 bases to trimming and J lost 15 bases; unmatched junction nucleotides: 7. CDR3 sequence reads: CASSQPTGGSFF. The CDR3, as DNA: TGCGCCAGCAGCCAGCCGACAGGGGGCTCGTTCTTC.

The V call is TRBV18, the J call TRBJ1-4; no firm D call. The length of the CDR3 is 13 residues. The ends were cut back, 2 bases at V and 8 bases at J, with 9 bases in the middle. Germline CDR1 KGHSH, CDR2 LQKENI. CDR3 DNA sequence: TGTGCCAGCTCACCAGGGGAAGAGGAAAAACTGTTTTTT. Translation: CASSPGEEEKLFF.

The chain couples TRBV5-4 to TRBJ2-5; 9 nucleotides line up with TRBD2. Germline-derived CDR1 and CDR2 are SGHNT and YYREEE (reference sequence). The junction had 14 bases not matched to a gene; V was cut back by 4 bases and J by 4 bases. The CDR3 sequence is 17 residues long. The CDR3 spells CASSPGSMIAGAETQYF. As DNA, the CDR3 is TGTGCCAGCAGCCCCGGTTCAATGATAGCGGGGGCAGAGACCCAGTACTTC. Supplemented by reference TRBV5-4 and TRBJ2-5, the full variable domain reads ETGVTQSPTHLIKTRGQQVTLRCSSQSGHNTVSWYQQALGQGPQFIFQYYREEENGRGNFPPRFSGLQFPNYSSELNVNALELDDSALYLCASSPGSMIAGAETQYFGPGTRLLVL.

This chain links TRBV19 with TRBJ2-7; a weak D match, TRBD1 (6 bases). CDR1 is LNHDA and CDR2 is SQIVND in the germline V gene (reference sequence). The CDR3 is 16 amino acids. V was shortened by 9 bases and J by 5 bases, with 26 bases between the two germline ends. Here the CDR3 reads CARTTGFDPIPDEQYF. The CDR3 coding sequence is TGTGCCAGAACGACAGGATTTGACCCAATCCCCGACGAGCAGTACTTC.

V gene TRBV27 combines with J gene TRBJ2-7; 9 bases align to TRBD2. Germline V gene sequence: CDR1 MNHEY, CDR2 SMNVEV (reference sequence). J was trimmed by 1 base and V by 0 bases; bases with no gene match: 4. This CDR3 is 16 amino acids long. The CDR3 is CASSLSASGVSYEQYF. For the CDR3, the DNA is TGTGCCAGCAGTTTATCGGCTAGCGGGGTATCCTACGAGCAGTACTTC.

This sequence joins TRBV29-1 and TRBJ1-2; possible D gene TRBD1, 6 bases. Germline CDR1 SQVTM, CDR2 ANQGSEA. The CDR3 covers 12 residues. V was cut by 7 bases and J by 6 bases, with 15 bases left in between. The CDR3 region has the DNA TGCAGCGGGGGCCCCGGGGGGCATGGCTACACCTTC. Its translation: CSGGPGGHGYTF. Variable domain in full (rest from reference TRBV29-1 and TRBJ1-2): SAVISQKPSRDICQRGTSLTIQCQVDSQVTMMFWYRQQPGQSLTLIATANQGSEATYESGFVIDKFPISRPNLTFSTLTVSNMSPEDSSIYLCSGGPGGHGYTFGSGTRLTVV.

CDR3 bases: TGCGCCAGCAGCTTGGTAGTCGGGGATAATTCACCCCTCCACTTT. Its translation: CASSLVVGDNSPLHF. The J gene is TRBJ1-6, the V gene TRBV5-1; D uncertain. This CDR3 has 15 residues. Per the germline V gene, CDR1 is SGHRS and CDR2 is YFSETQ. The V end was cut by 0 bases, the J end by 5 bases, with 9 bases between. The full variable domain, with the rest looked up from reference TRBV5-1 and TRBJ1-6, is KAGVTQTPRYLIKTRGQQVTLSCSPISGHRSVSWYQQTPGQGLQFLFEYFSETQRNKGNFPGRFSGRQFSNSRSEMNVSTLELGDSALYLCASSLVVGDNSPLHFGNGTRLTVT.

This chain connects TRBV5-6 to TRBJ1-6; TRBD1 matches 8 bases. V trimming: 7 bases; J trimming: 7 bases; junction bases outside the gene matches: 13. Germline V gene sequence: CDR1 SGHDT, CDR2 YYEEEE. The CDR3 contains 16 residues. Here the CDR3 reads CASGPHGQGNNSPLHF. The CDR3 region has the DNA TGTGCCAGCGGTCCTCACGGACAGGGTAACAATTCACCCCTCCACTTT.

The CDR3 coding sequence is TGTGCCAGCAGCTTGGGAGGACAGGGGGCCTATGGCTACACCTTC. It is translated as CASSLGGQGAYGYTF. The chain combines TRBV5-5 with TRBJ1-2; TRBD1 matches at 11 bases. The trim removed 0 bases at V and 4 bases at J, leaving 2 bases unmatched. CDR3 size: 15 residues. The V gene's germline CDR1 is SGHKS and CDR2 YYEKEE (reference sequence).

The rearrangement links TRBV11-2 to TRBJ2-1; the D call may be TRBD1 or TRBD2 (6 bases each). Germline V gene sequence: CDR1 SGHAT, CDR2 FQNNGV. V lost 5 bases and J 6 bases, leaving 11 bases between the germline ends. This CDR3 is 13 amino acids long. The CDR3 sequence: CASSRGAINEQFF. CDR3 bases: TGTGCCAGCAGCAGGGGGGCAATCAATGAGCAGTTCTTC.

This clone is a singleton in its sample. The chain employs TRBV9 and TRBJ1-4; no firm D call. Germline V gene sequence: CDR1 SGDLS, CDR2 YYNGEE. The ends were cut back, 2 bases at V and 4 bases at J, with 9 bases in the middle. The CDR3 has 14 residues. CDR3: CASSVEQHNEKLFF. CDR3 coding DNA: TGTGCCAGCAGCGTTGAACAGCATAATGAAAAACTGTTTTTT. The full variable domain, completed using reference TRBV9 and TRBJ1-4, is DSGVTQTPKHLITATGQRVTLRCSPRSGDLSVYWYQQSLDQGLQFLIQYYNGEERAKGNILERFSAQQFPDLHSELNLSSLELGDSALYFCASSVEQHNEKLFFGSGTQLSVL.

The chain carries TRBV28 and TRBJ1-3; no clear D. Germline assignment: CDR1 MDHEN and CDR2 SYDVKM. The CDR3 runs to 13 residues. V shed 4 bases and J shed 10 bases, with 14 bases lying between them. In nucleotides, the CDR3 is TGTGCCAGCAGTTATACAGCCTCCGGGACCATATATTTT. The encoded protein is CASSYTASGTIYF.

The CDR3 DNA reads TGTGCCAGCAGTTCCAGTGACGGCTACACCTTC. Its protein product is CASSSSDGYTF. The rearrangement links TRBV12-3 or TRBV12-4 to TRBJ1-2; no reliable D call. This CDR3 is built from 11 residues. Between the trimmed V and J ends, which lost 4 bases and 8 bases, there was a span of 8 bases.

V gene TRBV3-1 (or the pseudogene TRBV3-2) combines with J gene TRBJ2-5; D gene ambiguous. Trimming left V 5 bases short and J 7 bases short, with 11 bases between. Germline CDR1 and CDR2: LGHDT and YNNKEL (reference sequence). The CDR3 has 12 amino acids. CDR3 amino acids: CASSSAARTQYF. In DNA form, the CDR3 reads TGTGCCAGCAGCTCCGCGGCGAGGACCCAGTACTTC.

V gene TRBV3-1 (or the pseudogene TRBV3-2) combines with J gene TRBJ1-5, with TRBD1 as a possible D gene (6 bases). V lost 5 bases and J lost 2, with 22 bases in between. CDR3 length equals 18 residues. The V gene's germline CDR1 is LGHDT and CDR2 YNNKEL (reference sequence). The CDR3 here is CASSETGTLLRGNQPQHF. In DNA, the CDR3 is TGTGCCAGCAGCGAAACCGGGACATTACTACGGGGCAATCAGCCCCAGCATTTT.

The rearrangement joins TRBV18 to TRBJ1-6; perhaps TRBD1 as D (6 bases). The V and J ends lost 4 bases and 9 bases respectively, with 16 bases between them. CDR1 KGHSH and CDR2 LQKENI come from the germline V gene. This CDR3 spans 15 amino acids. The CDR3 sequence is CASSQGQYIGSPLHF. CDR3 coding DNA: TGTGCCAGCTCACAGGGACAATATATCGGTTCACCCCTCCACTTT.

CDR3 sequence: CASSLRQIPTNEKLFF. The CDR3, as DNA: TGTGCCAGCAGCTTAAGGCAGATTCCAACTAATGAAAAACTGTTTTTT. The rearrangement joins TRBV5-5 to TRBJ1-4; no firm D call. Trimming pared 2 bases from V and 0 bases from J, leaving 11 bases between. The CDR3 contains 16 residues. Germline values: CDR1 SGHKS, CDR2 YYEKEE (reference sequence).

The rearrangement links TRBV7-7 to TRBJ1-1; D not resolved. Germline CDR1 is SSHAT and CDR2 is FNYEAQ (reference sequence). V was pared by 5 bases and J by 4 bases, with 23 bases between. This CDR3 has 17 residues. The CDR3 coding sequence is TGTGCCAGCAGCCGCCATACCTCGGAAGAATTAAGCACTGAAGCTTTCTTT. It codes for CASSRHTSEELSTEAFF.

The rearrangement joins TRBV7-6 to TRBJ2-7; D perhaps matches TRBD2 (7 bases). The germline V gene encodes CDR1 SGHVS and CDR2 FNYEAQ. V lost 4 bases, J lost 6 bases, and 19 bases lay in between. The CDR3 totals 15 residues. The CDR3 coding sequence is TGTGCCAGCAGCTCATCCGACAGGCCGGGGGGCGAGCAGTACTTC. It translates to CASSSSDRPGGEQYF.

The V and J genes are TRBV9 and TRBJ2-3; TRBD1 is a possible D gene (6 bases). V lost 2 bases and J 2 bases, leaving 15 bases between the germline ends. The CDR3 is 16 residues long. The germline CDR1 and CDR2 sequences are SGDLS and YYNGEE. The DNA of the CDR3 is TGTGCCAGCAGCGTTCGGGGCGACAGGCTCACAGATACGCAGTATTTT. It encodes CASSVRGDRLTDTQYF. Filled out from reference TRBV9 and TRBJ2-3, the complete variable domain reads DSGVTQTPKHLITATGQRVTLRCSPRSGDLSVYWYQQSLDQGLQFLIQYYNGEERAKGNILERFSAQQFPDLHSELNLSSLELGDSALYFCASSVRGDRLTDTQYFGPGTRLTVL.

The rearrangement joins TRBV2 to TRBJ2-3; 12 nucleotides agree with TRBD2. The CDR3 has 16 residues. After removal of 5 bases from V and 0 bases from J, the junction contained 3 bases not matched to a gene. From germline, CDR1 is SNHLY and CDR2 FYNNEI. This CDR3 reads CASSRLAGASTDTQYF. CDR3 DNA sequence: TGTGCCAGCAGTAGACTAGCGGGGGCCAGCACAGATACGCAGTATTTT.

This chain's CDR3 is CASSIWGQNTEAFF. The CDR3 region has the DNA TGTGCCAGTAGTATTTGGGGGCAGAACACTGAAGCTTTCTTT. This chain links TRBV19 with TRBJ1-1; D may be TRBD1 (6 bases). Per the germline V gene, CDR1 is LNHDA and CDR2 is SQIVND (reference sequence). Trimming pared 3 bases from V and 1 base from J, leaving 9 bases between. The CDR3 spans 14 residues.